This T cell receptor (beta chain) derives from a study of shared clonotypes between healthy human individuals. Study at large: CD8 memory received one plate per donor, CD8 naive two, CD4 memory three and CD4 naive three.

Findings and limits, study-wide: Enrolling few donors narrowed the genetic and exposure-history diversity that was represented.

This CDR3 has 13 residues. The germline V gene encodes CDR1 LNHNV and CDR2 YYDKDF (reference sequence). Deletions cut 0 bases from V and 7 bases from J, with 9 bases between. Naive CD8 populations comprised CD45RO-negative cells positively selected for CCR7, excluding terminally differentiated effector memory CD45RA+ cells. Concerning this clone: Its antigen is currently unknown.

The repertoire was sequenced with immunoSEQ multiplex PCR; TCRdb's copy has only in-frame clones and lacks some. Found here are about 550,000 clones, less than 97% of them singletons; the top ten hold about 0.11%. This chain connects TRBV15 to TRBJ1-2; D might be TRBD1 (5 bases). The source material was naive CD8+ T cells sorted from blood. The sequence came from a woman aged 25 to 39 in good health. Here the CDR3 reads CATSRDLGVGYTF. DNA for the CDR3: TGTGCCACCAGCAGAGACCTAGGGGTTGGCTACACCTTC.